One and the same sample provided the 11 T cell receptor beta chains below, sequenced in a study of shared clonotypes between healthy human individuals. Measured with immunoSEQ multiplex PCR; TCRdb has only the in-frame clones, and not every one. Seen here are 2 million to 2.5 million clones, about nine tenths observed once, and the top ten hold 0.37%. Sequencing was carried out using naive CD4+ T cells from PBMCs. Documented subset: CD45RA+ positively selected. These receptors all stem from a young man in good health. Some clones in this sample may be carry-over from other donors' samples.

This clone was recorded a few times. The chain links TRBV29-1 to TRBJ1-1, with TRBD1 as a possible D gene (6 bases). The CDR3 contains 17 residues. V was clipped by 4 bases and J by 1 base, with 22 bases between them. From germline, CDR1 is SQVTM and CDR2 ANQGSEA. The CDR3 region has the DNA TGCAGCGTTGTCAATATTCCGGGACACCAGAGGAACACTGAAGCTTTCTTT. It encodes CSVVNIPGHQRNTEAFF. The full variable domain, in which reference TRBV29-1 and TRBJ1-1 provide the parts outside the CDR3, is SAVISQKPSRDICQRGTSLTIQCQVDSQVTMMFWYRQQPGQSLTLIATANQGSEATYESGFVIDKFPISRPNLTFSTLTVSNMSPEDSSIYLCSVVNIPGHQRNTEAFFGQGTRLTVV.

This clone was counted once. Other DNA sequences in this sample translate to the same CDR3. The chain has TRBV5-1 and TRBJ2-2; D not resolved. Looked up from germline, CDR1 is SGHRS and CDR2 is YFSETQ. V lost 4 bases and J 3 bases, leaving 10 bases between the germline ends. CDR3 length: 14 amino acids. CDR3: CASSRTGDTGELFF. CDR3 DNA: TGCGCCAGCAGCCGCACTGGGGACACCGGGGAGCTGTTTTTT.

The chain employs TRBV27 and TRBJ1-2, with D perhaps matching TRBD1 (5 bases). Germline CDR1 MNHEY, CDR2 SMNVEV (reference sequence). The CDR3 extends over 12 amino acids. Trimming took 5 bases from V and 7 from J, leaving 11 bases between them. CDR3 sequence reads: CASSPLRGGYTF. The DNA of the CDR3 is TGTGCCAGCAGTCCCCTAAGGGGTGGCTACACCTTC.

The chain joins TRBV28 to TRBJ2-6, with no clear D. CDR3 length equals 12 residues. CDR1 MDHEN and CDR2 SYDVKM come from the germline V gene. V lost 11 bases and J 0 bases, leaving 5 bases between the germline ends. The CDR3 region has the DNA TGTGCCTCCTACTCTGGGGCCAACGTCCTGACTTTC. Translating it yields CASYSGANVLTF.

Of note for this clone: This same CDR3 is encoded by further DNA sequences in the sample. This sequence joins TRBV5-4 and TRBJ2-7; D may be TRBD1 (5 bases). The CDR3 has 14 amino acids. Trimming pared 0 bases from V and 2 bases from J, leaving 9 bases between. In germline, CDR1 is SGHNT, CDR2 YYREEE (reference sequence). As DNA, the CDR3 is TGTGCCAGCAGCTTGGGGGGCGCGCCCTACGAGCAGTACTTC. Protein: CASSLGGAPYEQYF.

V and J are TRBV7-9 and TRBJ1-1; 10 bases map to TRBD1. The V gene end was trimmed by 2 bases and the J gene end by 1 base; junction bases not matched to a gene: 13. The CDR3 is 19 residues long. CDR1 is SEHNR and CDR2 is FQNEAQ in the germline V gene (reference sequence). The CDR3 sequence is CASSLWGGDRGRTNTEAFF. The CDR3 nucleotides read TGTGCCAGCAGCTTATGGGGCGGGGACAGGGGCCGGACGAACACTGAAGCTTTCTTT.

The V and J genes are TRBV5-4 and TRBJ2-5; 11 bases line up with TRBD1. CDR3 length: 16 residues. V shed 3 bases and J 5 bases; nucleotides not matched to a gene: 9. The germline V gene encodes CDR1 SGHNT and CDR2 YYREEE (reference sequence). This CDR3 is CASSWGQGGSLETQYF. CDR3 bases: TGTGCCAGCAGCTGGGGACAGGGGGGTTCGTTGGAGACCCAGTACTTC.

The chain is built from TRBV19 and TRBJ1-5; 9 bases map to TRBD1. Losses at the gene ends were 4 bases for V and 2 bases for J; bases not matched to a gene: 6. Looked up from germline, CDR1 is LNHDA and CDR2 is SQIVND (reference sequence). This CDR3 has 16 residues. In DNA form, the CDR3 reads TGTGCCAGTAGTACACAGGGGGCTTTGGGCAATCAGCCCCAGCATTTT. Translating it yields CASSTQGALGNQPQHF.

To note about this clone: The sample contains more than one DNA sequence encoding this CDR3. The CDR3 DNA sequence: TGTGCCAGCAGCGTAGCTCCAGGGGGCGAAGCTTTCTTT. It yields the protein CASSVAPGGEAFF. The rearrangement uses TRBV9 and TRBJ1-1; 8 positions agree with TRBD1. Trimming at V came to 0 bases and at J to 8 bases, leaving 3 bases not matched to a gene. The germline V gene encodes CDR1 SGDLS and CDR2 YYNGEE. This CDR3 contains 13 residues.

As for this clone: Other DNA sequences of this sample code for an identical CDR3. The V call is TRBV15, the J call TRBJ1-5; D is ambiguous. This CDR3 comprises 12 residues. Trimming left V 0 bases short and J 7 bases short, with 4 bases between. Germline V gives CDR1 LNHNV, CDR2 YYDKDF (reference sequence). The CDR3 reads CATSRDAQPQHF. The CDR3 nucleotides are TGTGCCACCAGCAGAGATGCCCAGCCCCAGCATTTT.

The rearrangement links TRBV7-2 to TRBJ2-2; D perhaps matches TRBD2 (5 bases). This CDR3 has 16 amino acids. Germline CDR1 reads SGHTA; CDR2 reads FQGNSA. The ends were cut back, 1 base at V and 0 bases at J, with 9 bases in the middle. CDR3 coding DNA: TGTGCCAGCAGCTTAGTCGGGATGGCGAACACCGGGGAGCTGTTTTTT. Protein: CASSLVGMANTGELFF. Full variable domain (rest looked up from reference TRBV7-2 and TRBJ2-2): GAGVSQSPSNKVTEKGKDVELRCDPISGHTALYWYRQSLGQGLEFLIYFQGNSAPDKSGLPSDRFSAERTGGSVSTLTIQRTQQEDSAVYLCASSLVGMANTGELFFGEGSRLTVL.